The clone carrying this T cell receptor (beta chain) was detected a few times. Trimming pared 0 bases from V and 0 bases from J, leaving 9 bases between. From germline, CDR1 is LGHNA and CDR2 YNFKEQ. This CDR3 has 15 amino acids. Using immunoSEQ multiplex PCR, the repertoire was profiled, and TCRdb retains in-frame clones only, with some absent. Among about 2.1 million clones, 90% to 95% were seen once, and the ten largest hold over 1.5%. This specimen belongs to a study of shared clonotypes between healthy human individuals. Study-wide context: There were three CD4 naive, three CD4 memory, two CD8 naive and one CD8 memory plates per donor.

Naive-designated CD8 cells lacked CD45RO, were positively enriched for CCR7, and omitted terminally differentiated effector memory CD45RA+ cells. Donors included only healthy HIV-negative adults lacking recent acute infections or vaccinations. The clonotype originates from a man aged 18 to 29 in good health. Some clones in this sample may be carry-over from other donors' samples. Sequencing was carried out using naive CD8+ T cells from PBMCs. The chain has TRBV4-2 and TRBJ2-7, with D unresolved. The DNA for the CDR3 is TGTGCCAGCAGCCAAGACCCCCCGGGCTCCTACGAGCAGTACTTC. Protein sequence: CASSQDPPGSYEQYF.